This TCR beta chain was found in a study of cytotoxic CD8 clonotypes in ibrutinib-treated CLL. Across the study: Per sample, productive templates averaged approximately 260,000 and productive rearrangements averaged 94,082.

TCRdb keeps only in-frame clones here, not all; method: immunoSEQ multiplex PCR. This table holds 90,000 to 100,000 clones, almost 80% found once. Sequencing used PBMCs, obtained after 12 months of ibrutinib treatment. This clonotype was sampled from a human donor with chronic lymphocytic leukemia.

The CDR3, as DNA: TGTGCCAGCAGCCCGACGGATCCTAACTATGGCTACACCTTC. Translation: CASSPTDPNYGYTF. The V and J genes are TRBV9 and TRBJ1-2, with D hard to call. Germline V lookup: CDR1 SGDLS, CDR2 YYNGEE. The CDR3 has 14 residues. V was clipped by 4 bases and J by 0 bases, with 10 bases between them.